Below are 13 T cell receptor beta chains sequenced from a single sample in a study of blood T cell repertoires in COVID-19. TCRdb's table, derived via immunoSEQ multiplex PCR, lists solely in-frame clones and lacks some. The data show around 140,000 clones, around 88% seen once. Sequencing was done on a sample of peripheral blood. The receptors stem from a woman aged 60-70 years with acute or convalescent COVID-19.

The chain links TRBV19 to TRBJ2-7; TRBD1 matches at 7 bases. There are 14 residues in the CDR3. The V and J ends lost 6 bases and 2 bases, in that order; junction bases with no gene match: 7. Per germline, CDR1 LNHDA and CDR2 SQIVND (reference sequence). The CDR3 bases are TGTGCCAGTAGACGGACAGGTCAAACCTACGAGCAGTACTTC. This encodes CASRRTGQTYEQYF.

The genes are TRBV2 and TRBJ2-7, with a possible D match to TRBD1 (5 bases). V was shortened by 4 bases and J by 7 bases, with 11 bases between the two germline ends. This CDR3 is 12 amino acids long. Germline CDR1 is SNHLY and CDR2 is FYNNEI. The CDR3 region has the DNA TGTGCCAGCAGTGCGTTAAGGGGAGAGCAGTACTTC. Translating it yields CASSALRGEQYF.

This rearrangement joins TRBV7-9 to TRBJ1-1; D is undetermined. Per germline, CDR1 SEHNR and CDR2 FQNEAQ (reference sequence). This CDR3 has 12 residues. Trimming took off 5 bases at V and 8 bases at J, with 12 bases between the two ends. The CDR3 region has the DNA TGTGCCAGCAGCAACACAAACCTCGAAGCTTTCTTT. It translates to CASSNTNLEAFF.

The chain employs TRBV20-1 and TRBJ2-7, with TRBD1 matching over 9 bases. Germline trimming cut 5 bases from V and 6 bases from J; bases unmatched to any gene: 2. The CDR3 sequence is 11 residues long. The V gene's germline CDR1 is DFQATT and CDR2 SNEGSKA (reference sequence). For the CDR3, the DNA is TGCAGTGCTGGACAGGGGCCCGAGCAGTACTTC. Encoded protein: CSAGQGPEQYF.

V gene TRBV9 combines with J gene TRBJ2-2, with a tentative D call TRBD1 (5 bases). Between the trimmed V and J ends, which lost 3 bases and 2 bases, there was a span of 14 bases. The CDR3 is 16 residues long. CDR1 SGDLS and CDR2 YYNGEE come from the germline V gene. The CDR3 DNA reads TGTGCCAGCAGCGCCCGTGGGCGGACAAACACCGGGGAGCTGTTTTTT. This sequence encodes CASSARGRTNTGELFF.

The chain carries TRBV2 and TRBJ1-2, with TRBD1 matching over 8 bases. CDR3 length: 14 amino acids. From germline, CDR1 is SNHLY and CDR2 FYNNEI. The V and J ends lost 11 bases and 0 bases, in that order; junction bases with no gene match: 8. CDR3 nucleotide sequence: TGTGCCGGAGGGACAGGAGGGACTAACTATGGCTACACCTTC. It yields the protein CAGGTGGTNYGYTF.

This chain connects TRBV3-1 (or the pseudogene TRBV3-2) to TRBJ2-5; 12 bases agree with TRBD2. CDR1 LGHDT and CDR2 YNNKEL come from the germline V gene (reference sequence). V lost 1 base and J lost 5; bases outside the gene matches: 5. This CDR3 contains 16 residues. The CDR3 here is CASSQVLAGGQETQYF. The CDR3 DNA sequence: TGTGCCAGCAGCCAAGTCCTAGCGGGGGGGCAGGAGACCCAGTACTTC.

The chain recombines TRBV7-9 with TRBJ2-1; tentatively, D is TRBD2 (6 bases). This CDR3 is built from 13 residues. V dropped 3 bases and J dropped 5 bases, with 8 bases sitting between them. Germline values: CDR1 SEHNR, CDR2 FQNEAQ (reference sequence). This CDR3 reads CASSFGGNNEQFF. The DNA for the CDR3 is TGTGCCAGCAGCTTCGGGGGTAACAATGAGCAGTTCTTC.

The chain carries TRBV28 and TRBJ1-1; no definite D call. Germline lookup yields CDR1 MDHEN and CDR2 SYDVKM. CDR3 length: 14 residues. V was trimmed by 3 bases and J by 4 bases, leaving 12 bases between them. CDR3 DNA: TGTGCCAGCAGTTTTCAGGTCGGTAGCACTGAAGCTTTCTTT. As protein: CASSFQVGSTEAFF.

The chain couples TRBV5-4 to TRBJ2-7; a weak D match, TRBD2 (6 bases). Trimming removed 4 bases from V and 4 bases from J, with 21 bases in between. This CDR3 contains 16 residues. The germline gives CDR1 SGHNT, CDR2 YYREEE (reference sequence). The CDR3 DNA reads TGTGCCAGCAGCGCACTGGAGACGGGGGTAGCTTACGAGCAGTACTTC. The encoded protein is CASSALETGVAYEQYF.

The rearrangement links TRBV19 to TRBJ2-1; TRBD1 matches at 8 bases. CDR1 is LNHDA, CDR2 SQIVND, per germline (reference sequence). The CDR3 covers 15 residues. After removal of 5 bases from V and 6 bases from J, the junction contained 9 bases not matched to a gene. CDR3 nucleotide sequence: TGTGCCAGTAGTCTCCAGGACAGGGTCGGCAATGAGCAGTTCTTC. Translated: CASSLQDRVGNEQFF. The full variable domain, completed using reference TRBV19 and TRBJ2-1, is DGGITQSPKYLFRKEGQNVTLSCEQNLNHDAMYWYRQDPGQGLRLIYYSQIVNDFQKGDIAEGYSVSREKKESFPLTVTSAQKNPTAFYLCASSLQDRVGNEQFFGPGTRLTVL.

This clone was seen more than once but under ten times. The chain recombines TRBV18 with TRBJ2-7; 9 nucleotides match TRBD1. Trimming at V came to 3 bases and at J to 7 bases, leaving 10 bases not matched to a gene. Germline CDR1 is KGHSH and CDR2 is LQKENI. CDR3 length: 15 residues. CDR3 sequence reads: CASSPGTGRTGEQYF. The CDR3 DNA sequence: TGTGCCAGCTCACCCGGGACAGGGAGGACAGGAGAGCAGTACTTC.

This chain uses TRBV7-2 with TRBJ1-6, with D uncertain. Germline values: CDR1 SGHTA, CDR2 FQGNSA. V lost 1 base to trimming and J lost 4 bases, with 11 bases between them. This CDR3 contains 16 residues. CDR3 in DNA: TGTGCCAGCAGCTTAGGACCCAGACTTTATAATTCACCCCTCCACTTT. Residues: CASSLGPRLYNSPLHF.